What follows is one T cell receptor (beta chain) and its context. The target antigen is unknown. The table came from immunoSEQ multiplex PCR; TCRdb's copy has only in-frame clones and leaves some out. The sample contains roughly 77,000 clones, roughly 74% of which appear only once. V lost 5 bases and J 0 bases, leaving 19 bases between the germline ends. Germline V gene sequence: CDR1 SGHAT, CDR2 FQNNGV. The CDR3 has 18 residues. The sample is drawn from a study of radiotherapy plus CTLA-4 blockade in lung cancer. At the level of the study: Patients showed objective responses in about 18% of cases and disease control in under 35%.

Overall study results and limits: Increased serum interferon-beta after radiation also reportedly predicted response strongly. In blood, after radiotherapy plus ipilimumab, tumor-derived TCR clones expanded.

The gene calls are TRBV11-2 and TRBJ2-2, with D perhaps TRBD1 (6 bases). This receptor was obtained from a human donor with non-small cell lung cancer whose response to radiotherapy plus ipilimumab could not be evaluated. The sequences come from peripheral blood, collected from a patient treated with radiotherapy plus ipilimumab. For the CDR3, the DNA is TGTGCCAGCAGCGAGGGACACGGTTTAATCGCGAACACCGGGGAGCTGTTTTTT. It yields the protein CASSEGHGLIANTGELFF.